These 32 T cell receptor beta chains share one sample of origin, sequenced in a study of identical twins. TCRdb passed the 5' RACE reads through MiXCR, listing each CDR3 protein once. The sample shows 200,000 to 250,000 distinct CDR3 sequences, around 6.5% of them seen only once. These data were likewise used in another study, on T cells expressing NK-cell markers.

Source material: CD8+ T cells sorted from blood. The receptors were gathered from a woman aged 18-35 years in good health.

This clonotype was detected a few times. The J gene is TRBJ2-5, the V gene TRBV2, with D maybe TRBD1 (5 bases). V was clipped by 8 bases and J by 0 bases, with 7 bases between them. Per the germline V gene, CDR1 is SNHLY and CDR2 is FYNNEI. This CDR3 comprises 12 residues. This CDR3 is CASQGNQETQYF. The CDR3 bases are TGTGCCAGCCAGGGCAACCAAGAGACCCAGTACTTC.

This chain links TRBV6-1 with TRBJ2-7, with TRBD2 matching over 8 bases. V trimming: 6 bases; J trimming: 2 bases; junction bases outside the gene matches: 9. Germline loops: CDR1 MNHNS, CDR2 SASEGT. The CDR3 runs to 15 residues. The CDR3 sequence is CASRAGLAVPYEQYF. In DNA form, the CDR3 reads TGTGCCAGCAGGGCCGGACTAGCTGTCCCCTACGAGCAGTACTTC.

The sample holds many counts of this clonotype. V usage is TRBV12-3 or TRBV12-4 and J usage is TRBJ2-1; the D is unclear. V was shortened by 3 bases and J by 6 bases, with 9 bases between the two germline ends. This CDR3 has 13 residues. CDR3 DNA sequence: TGTGCCAGCAGTTTGTCGAGTAGCAATGAGCAGTTCTTC. It codes for CASSLSSSNEQFF.

In this sample, this clonotype turned up many times. This sequence joins TRBV29-1 and TRBJ2-5; D is uncertain. CDR3 length: 15 residues. The V gene's germline CDR1 is SQVTM and CDR2 ANQGSEA. Trimming pared 7 bases from V and 5 bases from J, leaving 23 bases between. CDR3 region: CSALPSQGLKETQYF. As DNA, the CDR3 is TGCAGCGCGCTTCCGTCACAAGGCCTTAAGGAGACCCAGTACTTC.

The chain employs TRBV7-9 and TRBJ1-6; 7 bases are a match to TRBD1. Germline V gene lookup returns CDR1 SEHNR and CDR2 FQNEAQ (reference sequence). The V gene end was trimmed by 5 bases and the J gene end by 7 bases; junction bases not matched to a gene: 5. CDR3 size: 14 residues. Here the CDR3 reads CASSQGQLNSPLHF. CDR3 DNA sequence: TGTGCCAGCAGCCAGGGACAGTTAAATTCACCCCTCCACTTT.

The sample holds many counts of this clonotype. J is TRBJ1-1 and V is TRBV7-2; maybe TRBD1 (5 bases). The V and J ends lost 5 bases and 1 base respectively, with 11 bases between them. The CDR3 length is 14 residues. Germline CDR1 reads SGHTA; CDR2 reads FQGNSA. The DNA for the CDR3 is TGTGCCAGCAGCCGTACAGGTTCGAACACTGAAGCTTTCTTT. As protein: CASSRTGSNTEAFF.

The chain is built from TRBV6-5 and TRBJ1-3; D is uncertain. The CDR3 has 15 residues. With 0 bases removed from V and 3 bases from J, the gap between germline ends came to 9 bases. Per germline, CDR1 MNHEY and CDR2 SVGAGI. The CDR3 DNA reads TGTGCCAGCAGTTACTCCGATCCTTATGGAAACACCATATATTTT. It specifies CASSYSDPYGNTIYF.

The chain couples TRBV7-8 to TRBJ2-1, with D perhaps TRBD1 (6 bases). V was cut by 1 base and J by 4 bases, with 11 bases left in between. CDR3 length: 15 residues. Germline values: CDR1 SGHVS, CDR2 FQNEAQ. In DNA, the CDR3 is TGTGCCAGCAGCTTAGAGGCACAGGGATACAATGAGCAGTTCTTC. It yields the protein CASSLEAQGYNEQFF.

This clonotype was counted between two and nine times. The chain recombines TRBV18 with TRBJ2-4; possible D gene TRBD2, 5 bases. V dropped 0 bases and J dropped 5 bases, with 5 bases sitting between them. The germline V gene encodes CDR1 KGHSH and CDR2 LQKENI. This CDR3 spans 13 amino acids. CDR3 sequence reads: CASSPPGENIQYF. CDR3 coding DNA: TGTGCCAGCTCACCACCGGGAGAAAACATTCAGTACTTC.

This clonotype turned up a few times. V and J are TRBV9 and TRBJ2-3; no definite D call. This CDR3 is built from 12 residues. With 0 bases removed from V and 6 bases from J, the gap between germline ends came to 5 bases. Germline V gene data show CDR1 as SGDLS and CDR2 as YYNGEE. The CDR3 DNA sequence: TGTGCCAGCAGCGTAGTTGAGGATACGCAGTATTTT. It encodes CASSVVEDTQYF.

Only a few counts were recorded for this clonotype. The chain uses TRBV25-1 and TRBJ2-7; 8 nucleotides agree with TRBD2. The germline V gene has CDR1 MGHDK and CDR2 SYGVNS. The CDR3 spans 13 residues. The junction had 5 bases not matched to a gene; V was cut back by 10 bases and J by 0 bases. CDR3 amino acids: CATSGSYSYEQYF. The CDR3 nucleotides read TGTGCCACCAGCGGGAGTTACTCCTACGAGCAGTACTTC.

This clonotype was counted only a few times. The V gene is TRBV27, the J gene TRBJ2-3; TRBD2 is a possible D gene (7 bases). Germline loops: CDR1 MNHEY, CDR2 SMNVEV (reference sequence). The CDR3 runs to 15 residues. Between the trimmed V and J ends, which lost 6 bases and 4 bases, there was a span of 17 bases. The CDR3 DNA reads TGTGCCAGCAGCCCTCTTGGGGGGGGGCCAGATACGCAGTATTTT. Residues: CASSPLGGGPDTQYF.

This clonotype was detected many times. The chain links TRBV7-9 to TRBJ1-1, with D unresolved. Per germline, CDR1 SEHNR and CDR2 FQNEAQ (reference sequence). Trimming took 5 bases from V and 2 from J, leaving 6 bases between them. This CDR3 region has 12 residues. CDR3 region: CASSKGNTEAFF. CDR3 DNA sequence: TGTGCCAGCAGCAAGGGCAACACTGAAGCTTTCTTT.

This clonotype was recorded at least ten times. The chain is built from TRBV7-9 and TRBJ2-3, with D perhaps matching TRBD1 (6 bases). CDR1 is SEHNR, CDR2 FQNEAQ, per germline (reference sequence). This CDR3 contains 15 residues. V lost 5 bases and J 1 base, leaving 13 bases between the germline ends. This chain's CDR3 is CASSQQGSGTDTQYF. The CDR3 DNA is TGTGCCAGCAGCCAACAGGGCTCCGGCACAGATACGCAGTATTTT.

This clonotype came up many times. The rearrangement uses TRBV11-2 and TRBJ2-1, with 13 bases that match TRBD2. Germline V gene lookup returns CDR1 SGHAT and CDR2 FQNNGV. The CDR3 loop spans 15 amino acids. V trimming: 5 bases; J trimming: 9 bases; junction bases outside the gene matches: 7. CDR3 DNA: TGTGCCAGCAGCCCCTGGACTAGCGGGGGTGGTGAGCAGTTCTTC. It translates to CASSPWTSGGGEQFF.

This clonotype was detected a few times. The chain has TRBV29-1 and TRBJ2-7; D ambiguous. CDR3 length: 13 amino acids. Germline CDR1 and CDR2: SQVTM and ANQGSEA. Trimming shortened V by 4 bases and J by 1 base, and 11 bases separated the two germline ends. The CDR3 here is CSVAIGTSYEQYF. The CDR3 DNA reads TGCAGCGTTGCTATTGGCACTTCCTACGAGCAGTACTTC.

This clonotype was detected only a few times. The chain has TRBV6-1 and TRBJ2-3; the D gene is possibly TRBD2 (6 bases). V shed 7 bases and J shed 3 bases, with 14 bases lying between them. Germline V lookup: CDR1 MNHNS, CDR2 SASEGT. CDR3 length equals 14 residues. The CDR3 spells CASTPGRGTDTQYF. CDR3 nucleotides: TGTGCCAGCACTCCGGGGCGGGGTACAGATACGCAGTATTTT.

This clonotype was seen more than once but under ten times. The chain uses TRBV7-2 and TRBJ1-1, with D hard to call. Trimming removed 3 bases at V and 11 bases at J, with 13 bases between. The length of the CDR3 is 12 residues. In germline, CDR1 is SGHTA, CDR2 FQGNSA. The CDR3 reads CASSLTSLGAFF. As DNA, the CDR3 is TGTGCCAGCAGCTTGACTTCCCTAGGGGCTTTCTTT.

The V gene is TRBV4-1, the J gene TRBJ2-7; D uncertain. The CDR3 runs 14 residues. Trimming took 1 base from V and 0 from J, leaving 7 bases between them. Germline V gives CDR1 MGHRA, CDR2 YSYEKL. The CDR3 reads CASSQGQDSYEQYF. CDR3 nucleotides: TGCGCCAGCAGCCAAGGGCAGGACTCCTACGAGCAGTACTTC.

This clonotype has at least ten counts. This rearrangement joins TRBV5-1 to TRBJ1-2; D remains ambiguous. The germline CDR1 and CDR2 sequences are SGHRS and YFSETQ. Trimming cost V 0 bases and J 11 bases, with 11 bases left between them. The CDR3 extends over 12 amino acids. The CDR3 DNA reads TGCGCCAGCAGCTTGGCCTCTTTTTCTTACACCTTC. Its translation: CASSLASFSYTF. The full variable domain, its missing parts supplied by reference TRBV5-1 and TRBJ1-2, is KAGVTQTPRYLIKTRGQQVTLSCSPISGHRSVSWYQQTPGQGLQFLFEYFSETQRNKGNFPGRFSGRQFSNSRSEMNVSTLELGDSALYLCASSLASFSYTFGSGTRLTVV.

Remarks on this clonotype: The germline gene is not matched at one end of the junction; a read error may be the cause. V gene TRBV5-6 combines with J gene TRBJ2-1; D ambiguous. Looked up from germline, CDR1 is SGHDT and CDR2 is YYEEEE. The CDR3 has 12 residues. CDR3 protein: CASSVSGNEQLF. CDR3 DNA sequence: TGTGCCAGCAGCGTTAGTGGCAATGAGCAGCTCTTC. The full variable domain, with the rest looked up from reference TRBV5-6 and TRBJ2-1, is DAGVTQSPTHLIKTRGQQVTLRCSPKSGHDTVSWYQQALGQGPQFIFQYYEEEERQRGNFPDRFSGHQFPNYSSELNVNALLLGDSALYLCASSVSGNEQLFGPGTRLTVL.

This clonotype was seen a handful of times. The chain combines TRBV14 with TRBJ1-5; D is undetermined. V dropped 5 bases and J dropped 6 bases, with 14 bases sitting between them. Germline CDR1 SGHDN, CDR2 FVKESK. CDR3 length: 14 amino acids. This CDR3 is CASSIGGLGQPQHF. The CDR3 DNA reads as TGTGCCAGCAGCATTGGCGGATTGGGTCAGCCCCAGCATTTT.

This clonotype has only a few counts. The chain carries TRBV6-1 and TRBJ2-7; possibly TRBD1 for D (5 bases). The CDR3 has 15 residues. The V gene's germline CDR1 is MNHNS and CDR2 SASEGT. V was clipped by 0 bases and J by 0 bases, with 9 bases between them. CDR3 sequence reads: CASSEAVGVSYEQYF. The CDR3 region has the DNA TGTGCCAGCAGTGAAGCTGTAGGGGTCTCCTACGAGCAGTACTTC.

There are a few counts of this clonotype. The rearrangement joins TRBV21-1 to TRBJ2-1; the DNA was not used to check the table's D call, TRBD2. TRBV21-1 is a pseudogene. The CDR3 sequence is 15 residues long. The CDR3 loop is CASSHLAGAHNEQFF. CDR3 DNA: TGTGCCAGCAGCCACCTAGCGGGAGCGCACAATGAGCAGTTCTTC.

The V call is TRBV6-2 or TRBV6-3, the J call TRBJ2-1, with 15 positions matching TRBD2. The germline gives CDR1 MNHEY, CDR2 SVGEGT. The length of the CDR3 is 16 residues. J was trimmed by 9 bases and V by 2 bases; bases with no gene match: 5. CDR3 sequence reads: CASSYIRTSGRGEQFF. The CDR3 nucleotides read TGTGCCAGCAGTTACATCCGGACTAGCGGGAGGGGTGAGCAGTTCTTC.

About this clonotype itself: Just one base apart from a much larger clone, this may be a read error. The rearrangement joins TRBV5-1 to TRBJ2-3; D is undetermined. The CDR3 consists of 15 residues. Trimming left V 0 bases short and J 5 bases short, with 13 bases between. CDR1 is SGHRS and CDR2 is YFSETQ in the germline V gene. CDR3 bases: TGCGCCAGCAGCTTGGTGGGCGCGGTACAAGATACGCAGTATTTT. This encodes CASSLVGAVQDTQYF. The variable domain in full, completed from reference TRBV5-1 and TRBJ2-3, reads KAGVTQTPRYLIKTRGQQVTLSCSPISGHRSVSWYQQTPGQGLQFLFEYFSETQRNKGNFPGRFSGRQFSNSRSEMNVSTLELGDSALYLCASSLVGAVQDTQYFGPGTRLTVL.

This clonotype was counted between two and nine times. The chain links TRBV20-1 to TRBJ2-3; TRBD1 agrees at 10 bases. The CDR3 runs to 15 residues. Trimming removed 5 bases from V and 4 bases from J; junction bases left unmatched: 9. The germline gives CDR1 DFQATT, CDR2 SNEGSKA (reference sequence). Here the CDR3 reads CSAPPVGQGPDTQYF. The CDR3 DNA sequence: TGCAGTGCTCCCCCTGTGGGACAGGGGCCAGATACGCAGTATTTT.

V usage is TRBV2 and J usage is TRBJ2-2; tentatively, D is TRBD2 (5 bases). Germline assignment: CDR1 SNHLY and CDR2 FYNNEI. V lost 6 bases and J 4 bases, leaving 15 bases between the germline ends. The CDR3 sequence is 15 residues long. The CDR3 spells CASSEGGLTTGELFF. CDR3 nucleotide sequence: TGTGCCAGCAGCGAGGGTGGACTTACCACCGGGGAGCTGTTTTTT. Combining the CDR3 with reference TRBV2 and TRBJ2-2 gives the whole variable domain EPEVTQTPSHQVTQMGQEVILRCVPISNHLYFYWYRQILGQKVEFLVSFYNNEISEKSEIFDDQFSVERPDGSNFTLKIRSTKLEDSAMYFCASSEGGLTTGELFFGEGSRLTVL.

CDR3 DNA: TGTGCCAGCAGCGGGACTAGCGGGGTCACAGATACGCAGTATTTT. Protein: CASSGTSGVTDTQYF. V usage is TRBV9 and J usage is TRBJ2-3; 12 bases fit TRBD2. This CDR3 region has 15 residues. Germline loops: CDR1 SGDLS, CDR2 YYNGEE. V was pared by 3 bases and J by 2 bases, with 1 base of the junction left unmatched.

This sequence joins TRBV5-1 and TRBJ2-1; weak D call: TRBD1 (7 bases). This CDR3 is built from 15 residues. V shed 7 bases and J shed 9 bases, with 23 bases lying between them. The germline V gene encodes CDR1 SGHRS and CDR2 YFSETQ. CDR3 protein: CASGYGGLQGGEQFF. As DNA, the CDR3 is TGCGCCAGCGGGTACGGGGGCCTCCAGGGGGGTGAGCAGTTCTTC.

The chain links TRBV9 to TRBJ2-6, with a possible D match to TRBD2 (5 bases). This CDR3 comprises 16 residues. V shed 4 bases and J shed 1 base, with 12 bases lying between them. Germline V gives CDR1 SGDLS, CDR2 YYNGEE. The CDR3 protein is CASSRRAGSGANVLTF. DNA for the CDR3: TGTGCCAGCAGCCGCCGGGCGGGTTCTGGGGCCAACGTCCTGACTTTC.

The CDR3 bases are TGCGCCAGCAAGGCCAGCGGGGAGGATACGCAGTATTTT. Translation gives CASKASGEDTQYF. This chain connects TRBV10-2 to TRBJ2-3; 7 bases align to TRBD2. The V gene end was trimmed by 7 bases and the J gene end by 6 bases; junction bases not matched to a gene: 7. Germline V lookup: CDR1 WSHSY, CDR2 SAAADI. This CDR3 spans 13 amino acids.